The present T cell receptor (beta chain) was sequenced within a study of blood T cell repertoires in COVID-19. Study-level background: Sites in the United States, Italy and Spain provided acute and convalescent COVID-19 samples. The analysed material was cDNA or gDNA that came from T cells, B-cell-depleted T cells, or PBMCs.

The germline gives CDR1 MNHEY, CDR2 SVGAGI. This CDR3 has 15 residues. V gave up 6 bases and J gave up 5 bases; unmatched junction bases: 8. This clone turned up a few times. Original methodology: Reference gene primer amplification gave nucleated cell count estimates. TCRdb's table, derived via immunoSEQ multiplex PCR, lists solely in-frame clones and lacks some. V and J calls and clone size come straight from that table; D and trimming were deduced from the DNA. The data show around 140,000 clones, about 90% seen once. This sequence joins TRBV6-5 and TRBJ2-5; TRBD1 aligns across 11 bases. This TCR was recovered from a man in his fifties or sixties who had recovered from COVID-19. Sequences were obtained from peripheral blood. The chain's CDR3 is CASSGTGGSKETQYF. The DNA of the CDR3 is TGTGCCAGCAGCGGGACAGGGGGAAGTAAGGAGACCCAGTACTTC.